One and the same sample provided the 21 T cell receptor beta chains below, sequenced in a study of human T cells and chemical hapten exposure. TCRdb reanalysed the RACE reads using MiXCR and keeps one entry per CDR3 protein. The sample has 95,000 to 150,000 distinct CDR3 sequences; roughly 15% are singletons. Noted time point: patch test 1, 2 weeks after DPC sensitization. Treatment here: therapeutic diphenylcyclopropenone sensitization with weekly scalp DPC. The source material was whole blood, sampled in connection with sensitization to the hapten diphenylcyclopropenone (DPC). These receptors came from a man younger than 30 with alopecia areata. Some clones in this sample may be carry-over from other donors' samples.

This clonotype was recorded a few times. The chain is built from TRBV20-1 and TRBJ1-3; D is undetermined. In germline, CDR1 is DFQATT, CDR2 SNEGSKA (reference sequence). The CDR3 is 13 residues long. With 0 bases removed from V and 4 bases from J, the gap between germline ends came to 7 bases. In DNA form, the CDR3 reads TGCAGTGCTAGAGACGGGGTAGGAAACACCATATATTTT. Its translation is CSARDGVGNTIYF.

The rearrangement links TRBV7-7 to TRBJ2-3, with a weak D call TRBD1 (5 bases). The V gene lost 3 bases and the J gene lost 2 bases, with 15 bases spanning the gap. CDR1 SSHAT and CDR2 FNYEAQ come from the germline V gene (reference sequence). The CDR3 is 16 residues long. CDR3 residues: CASSLGRGWDTDTQYF. DNA of the CDR3: TGTGCCAGCAGCTTGGGGCGCGGATGGGACACAGATACGCAGTATTTT.

The chain uses TRBV6-2 or TRBV6-3 and TRBJ1-5, with 10 bases lining up with TRBD1. Unmatched junction bases numbered 8, after V lost 2 bases and J lost 4 bases. This CDR3 comprises 17 residues. Germline CDR1 and CDR2: MNHEY and SVGEGT. The CDR3 loop reads CASSYETGGLGNQPQHF. The CDR3 nucleotides read TGTGCCAGCAGTTACGAGACAGGGGGCTTAGGAAATCAGCCCCAGCATTTT.

This chain's CDR3 is CAIGAILSSGNTIYF. The CDR3 coding sequence is TGTGCCATCGGGGCCATCCTGAGCTCTGGAAACACCATATATTTT. The V and J genes are TRBV10-3 and TRBJ1-3, with D possibly TRBD1 on 5 matching bases. The CDR3 loop spans 15 amino acids. CDR1 and CDR2 (germline): ENHRY, SYGVKD. The V and J ends lost 8 bases and 0 bases respectively, with 14 bases between them.

CDR3 region: CASSQSQNSPLHF. The CDR3 nucleotides read TGTGCCAGCAGCCAATCTCAGAACTCACCCCTCCACTTT. This chain joins TRBV4-2 and TRBJ1-6; no clear D gene. Germline V gene lookup returns CDR1 LGHNA and CDR2 YNFKEQ. Deletions cut 2 bases from V and 10 bases from J, with 9 bases between. CDR3 length: 13 amino acids.

This clonotype was observed a handful of times. This chain uses TRBV20-1 with TRBJ1-1, with D unresolved. The CDR3 sequence is 15 residues long. With 4 bases removed from V and 1 base from J, the gap between germline ends came to 16 bases. Germline V gives CDR1 DFQATT, CDR2 SNEGSKA (reference sequence). CDR3 protein: CSATVSGGWNTEAFF. In DNA, the CDR3 is TGCAGTGCTACCGTGAGCGGCGGTTGGAACACTGAAGCTTTCTTT.

CDR3 in amino acids: CASSYSYRGDEQFF. As DNA, the CDR3 is TGTGCCAGCAGTTACTCTTATCGGGGCGATGAGCAGTTCTTC. This chain uses TRBV6-2 or TRBV6-3 with TRBJ2-1; D possibly matches TRBD1 or TRBD2 (5 bases each). Germline V lookup: CDR1 MNHEY, CDR2 SVGEGT. Between the trimmed V and J ends, which lost 0 bases and 8 bases, there was a span of 11 bases. The CDR3 has 14 amino acids.

This clonotype showed up many times. The V gene is TRBV7-9, the J gene TRBJ2-5; 8 bases map to TRBD1. This CDR3 is built from 16 residues. Trimming at V came to 0 bases and at J to 3 bases, leaving 6 bases not matched to a gene. Per germline, CDR1 SEHNR and CDR2 FQNEAQ (reference sequence). CDR3 sequence (DNA): TGTGCCAGCAGCTTAGCCTTTAGGACAGGGAAAGAGACCCAGTACTTC. Residues: CASSLAFRTGKETQYF.

The V and J genes are TRBV2 and TRBJ1-5; D is unresolved. CDR1 is SNHLY, CDR2 FYNNEI, per germline. V was clipped by 3 bases and J by 1 base, with 10 bases between them. The CDR3 sequence is 15 residues long. CDR3 amino acids: CASSDLRESNQPQHF. CDR3 in DNA: TGTGCCAGCAGTGATCTTAGAGAGAGCAATCAGCCCCAGCATTTT.

This clonotype was detected ten times or more. The chain is built from TRBV7-3 and TRBJ1-5; D gene ambiguous. The germline V gene encodes CDR1 SGHTA and CDR2 FQGTGA. The V end was cut by 0 bases, the J end by 3 bases, with 3 bases between. CDR3 size: 13 residues. Here the CDR3 DNA reads TGTGCCAGCAGCTTAACGTCCAATCAGCCCCAGCATTTT. Its protein product is CASSLTSNQPQHF.

This clonotype turned up a few times. J is TRBJ2-7 and V is TRBV28; D unclear. The CDR3 length is 14 residues. CDR1 is MDHEN and CDR2 is SYDVKM in the germline V gene. V was clipped by 8 bases and J by 3 bases, with 17 bases between them. CDR3 loop: CASRRLGQNYEQYF. The CDR3 bases are TGTGCCAGCCGTCGGCTCGGGCAAAACTACGAGCAGTACTTC.

V gene TRBV4-3 combines with J gene TRBJ2-7; no clear D gene. CDR3 length: 13 residues. The V and J ends lost 3 bases and 5 bases respectively, with 11 bases between them. Germline lookup yields CDR1 LGHNA and CDR2 YSLEER. CDR3 DNA sequence: TGCGCCAGCAGCCAGTTCCGGTTCGACGAGCAGTACTTC. Encoded protein: CASSQFRFDEQYF.

As for this clonotype: Since no conserved phenylalanine or tryptophan closes the CDR3, a read error is the likely cause. The CDR3 region has the DNA TGTGCCAGCAGTTTCCCCAGCGGGGGGCAATACGAGCAGTACCTC. Protein product: CASSFPSGGQYEQYL. The chain couples TRBV7-9 to TRBJ2-7, with TRBD2 identical over 9 bases. Germline-derived CDR1 and CDR2 are SEHNR and FQNEAQ (reference sequence). V shed 6 bases, J shed 4 bases, and the junction held 10 bases outside the gene matches. The CDR3 sequence is 15 residues long.

CDR3: CASSLVGYNLGAKNIQYF. The DNA of the CDR3 is TGTGCCAGCAGCTTAGTCGGGTACAACCTGGGGGCCAAAAACATTCAGTACTTC. This sequence joins TRBV7-9 and TRBJ2-4; D unclear. The V end lost 1 base, the J end lost 1 base, and 17 bases lay between the germline ends. The CDR3 consists of 18 residues. Per the germline V gene, CDR1 is SEHNR and CDR2 is FQNEAQ (reference sequence).

This clonotype was counted at least ten times. The CDR3 reads CASSLRGGEETQYF. As DNA, the CDR3 is TGTGCCAGCAGCCTCCGGGGAGGTGAAGAGACCCAGTACTTC. The chain couples TRBV11-3 to TRBJ2-5; D perhaps matches TRBD2 (6 bases). Germline-derived CDR1 and CDR2 are SGHNT and YENEEA. V was shortened by 5 bases and J by 3 bases, with 13 bases between the two germline ends. The CDR3 loop spans 14 amino acids.

This chain joins TRBV28 and TRBJ2-7; 7 nucleotides agree with TRBD1. Germline-derived CDR1 and CDR2 are MDHEN and SYDVKM. V shed 5 bases and J 5 bases; nucleotides not matched to a gene: 3. The CDR3 length is 12 residues. CDR3 protein: CASSEGGNEQYF. CDR3 DNA: TGTGCCAGCAGTGAAGGGGGCAACGAGCAGTACTTC. Full variable domain (remainder filled in from reference TRBV28 and TRBJ2-7): DVKVTQSSRYLVKRTGEKVFLECVQDMDHENMFWYRQDPGLGLRLIYFSYDVKMKEKGDIPEGYSVSREKKERFSLILESASTNQTSMYLCASSEGGNEQYFGPGTRLTVT.

This chain links TRBV4-3 with TRBJ1-5; D unclear. CDR1 and CDR2 (germline): LGHNA, YSLEER. V dropped 0 bases and J dropped 7 bases, with 7 bases sitting between them. This CDR3 is 13 amino acids long. CDR3 sequence (DNA): TGCGCCAGCAGCCAAGATCAGACGCAGCCCCAGCATTTT. As protein: CASSQDQTQPQHF.

This clonotype has a handful of counts. The genes are TRBV28 and TRBJ2-7; no reliable D call. The length of the CDR3 is 11 residues. Germline lookup yields CDR1 MDHEN and CDR2 SYDVKM. The DNA for the CDR3 is TGTGCAAAGTCCCGTAGCTACGAGCAGTACTTC. It encodes CAKSRSYEQYF.

This clonotype has more than one count but fewer than ten. The genes are TRBV10-1 and TRBJ2-3, with TRBD2 matching over 9 bases. Losses at the gene ends were 4 bases for V and 2 bases for J; bases not matched to a gene: 7. Per the germline V gene, CDR1 is WNHNN and CDR2 is SYGVQD (reference sequence). The CDR3 spans 16 residues. CDR3 in amino acids: CASSVTSGANTDTQYF. CDR3 sequence (DNA): TGCGCCAGCAGTGTGACTAGCGGCGCGAACACAGATACGCAGTATTTT.

A few counts support this clonotype. The gene calls are TRBV20-1 and TRBJ1-1, with D unresolved. V was trimmed by 3 bases and J by 1 base, leaving 15 bases between them. The CDR3 extends over 15 amino acids. CDR1 and CDR2 (germline): DFQATT, SNEGSKA (reference sequence). CDR3 sequence: CSASPPTTRNTEAFF. The CDR3 DNA follows: TGCAGTGCTAGCCCCCCCACAACTAGGAACACTGAAGCTTTCTTT.

This clonotype has only a few counts. This chain uses TRBV29-1 with TRBJ2-1; TRBD1 aligns across 7 bases. J gave up 7 bases and V 6 bases, and 12 bases lay outside the gene matches. Germline CDR1 is SQVTM and CDR2 is ANQGSEA. This CDR3 is built from 14 residues. The chain's CDR3 is CSVQTGKGGNEQFF. As DNA, the CDR3 is TGCAGCGTCCAGACAGGGAAAGGGGGAAATGAGCAGTTCTTC.